The next 4 T cell receptor beta chains were all read from a single sample in a study of identical twins. MiXCR was run by TCRdb on the 5' RACE reads, yielding one entry per CDR3 protein. The sample has about 660,000 distinct CDR3 sequences, 8.6% seen once. These same data were also listed under a study on yellow fever vaccine responses in identical twins.

Sequences were obtained from PBMCs. The receptors stem from a woman aged 18-29 years in good health.

This clonotype has more than one count but fewer than ten. V usage is TRBV27 and J usage is TRBJ2-5, with TRBD2 matching over 9 bases. V dropped 4 bases and J dropped 5; count of bases not matched to a gene: 5. Germline CDR1 reads MNHEY; CDR2 reads SMNVEV (reference sequence). The CDR3 totals 14 residues. In nucleotides, the CDR3 is TGTGCCAGCAGTTCTAGCGGGATAGGGGAGACCCAGTACTTC. The encoded protein is CASSSSGIGETQYF.

This clonotype came up many times. The chain uses TRBV29-1 and TRBJ2-7, with D perhaps TRBD1 (6 bases). Germline V gene sequence: CDR1 SQVTM, CDR2 ANQGSEA. The V gene lost 8 bases and the J gene lost 0 bases, with 11 bases spanning the gap. The CDR3 covers 12 residues. The CDR3 loop reads CSITGISYEQYF. CDR3 nucleotides: TGCAGCATTACAGGGATCTCCTACGAGCAGTACTTC.

This clonotype was found many times. V usage is TRBV6-2 or TRBV6-3 and J usage is TRBJ2-1; 8 nucleotides match TRBD2. The CDR3 is 14 amino acids. V lost 6 bases and J lost 3; bases outside the gene matches: 4. The germline gives CDR1 MNHEY, CDR2 SVGEGT. CDR3 coding DNA: TGTGCCAGCAGCCCACTAGCGGACTACAATGAGCAGTTCTTC. Protein product: CASSPLADYNEQFF.

This sequence joins TRBV3-1 and TRBJ2-7; D remains unclear. Germline V CDR1 and CDR2: LGHDT, YNNKEL (reference sequence). This CDR3 is 14 amino acids long. Deletions cut 4 bases from V and 2 bases from J, with 12 bases between. The CDR3 is CASSPKDVAYEQYF. The CDR3, as DNA: TGTGCCAGCAGCCCTAAAGACGTAGCCTACGAGCAGTACTTC.